A selection of T cell receptor beta chains follows, all from one sample in a study of control samples from healthy donors and cancer patients. Generated by immunoSEQ multiplex PCR, the TCRdb table keeps only in-frame clones and is missing some. The sample lists roughly 150,000 clones, 85% to 95% seen once, with 2% to 2.5% in the top ten. Sequenced: blood. Receptors were obtained from a man between 50 and 59 years old in good health. CDR3s include the opening cysteine and the closing phenylalanine or tryptophan. The order of the fields is J gene, clone size, V gene, D gene, CDR3 protein, CDR3 DNA. The D gene is left open where the match is weak. Clone size is not always given. Where it is, it says once, few, many or a class for expanded clones.

TRBJ2-1	-	TRBV19	-	CASSMGRGGYNEQFF	TGTGCCAGTAGTATGGGGCGGGGCGGATACAATGAGCAGTTCTTC
TRBJ2-7	-	TRBV29-1	TRBD1	CSVDTPGQGNSYEQYF	TGCAGCGTTGACACTCCGGGACAGGGGAATTCCTACGAGCAGTACTTC
TRBJ1-2	once	TRBV19	-	CASSVGQNYGYTF	TGTGCCAGTAGTGTGGGACAAAACTATGGCTACACCTTC
TRBJ1-3	once	TRBV19	-	CASERAPGNTIYF	TGTGCCTCTGAAAGGGCTCCTGGAAACACCATATATTTT
TRBJ2-5	-	TRBV5-6	-	CASSFPGRGTQYF	TGTGCCAGCAGCTTTCCCGGGAGAGGGACCCAGTACTTC
TRBJ2-3	-	TRBV14	TRBD2	CASSQDGAGGPSDTQYF	TGTGCCAGCAGCCAAGACGGGGCGGGAGGGCCCTCAGATACGCAGTATTTT
TRBJ2-1	-	TRBV30	TRBD1	CALYRDRGYNEQFF	TGTGCCTTATACCGGGACAGGGGTTACAATGAGCAGTTCTTC
TRBJ2-3	-	TRBV7-9	-	CASSLSYTDTQYF	TGTGCCAGCAGCTTATCATACACAGATACGCAGTATTTT
TRBJ2-5	-	TRBV5-6	TRBD2	CASTLRRASGRVETQYF	TGTGCCAGCACCCTTCGAAGGGCTAGCGGGAGAGTAGAGACCCAGTACTTC
TRBJ2-7	-	TRBV4-1	TRBD2	CASSQVWTPGLAGTYEQYF	TGCGCCAGCAGCCAAGTATGGACCCCCGGACTAGCGGGTACCTACGAGCAGTACTTC
TRBJ2-1	-	TRBV5-1	TRBD2	CASSFIAGGPGEQFF	TGCGCCAGCAGCTTTATAGCGGGAGGGCCGGGGGAGCAGTTCTTC
TRBJ1-3	-	TRBV28	-	CASSGNTIYF	TGTGCCAGCTCAGGAAACACCATATATTTT
TRBJ2-7	-	TRBV5-5	-	CASSLVSGYEQYF	TGTGCCAGCAGCTTGGTATCGGGCTACGAGCAGTACTTC
TRBJ2-1	-	TRBV28	TRBD2	CASSYTSGGKDEQFF	TGTGCCAGCAGTTACACTAGCGGGGGTAAGGATGAGCAGTTCTTC
TRBJ1-2	-	TRBV3-1/TRBV3-2	-	CASSQGGVPNYGYTF	TGTGCCAGCAGCCAAGGAGGGGTACCGAACTATGGCTACACCTTC
TRBJ2-7	-	TRBV5-1	TRBD1	CASSLGDRDLLDEQYF	TGCGCCAGCAGCTTGGGGGACAGGGATCTTTTGGACGAGCAGTACTTC
TRBJ1-2	-	TRBV5-1	TRBD1	CASTVATGSGYTF	TGCGCCAGCACCGTCGCGACAGGGAGCGGCTACACCTTC
TRBJ1-2	-	TRBV6-1	TRBD1	CASSDPGTGGGGYTF	TGTGCCAGCAGTGACCCCGGGACAGGGGGCGGTGGCTACACCTTC
TRBJ2-3	-	TRBV5-4	-	CASSSRSGNTDTQYF	TGTGCCAGCAGCTCTAGGTCGGGTAACACAGATACGCAGTATTTT
TRBJ2-1	-	TRBV7-8	TRBD2	CASSQGTSGYNEQFF	TGTGCCAGCAGCCAAGGGACTAGCGGATACAATGAGCAGTTCTTC
TRBJ2-3	-	TRBV4-1	TRBD2	CASRTSLAVGTQYF	TGCGCCAGCAGGACTAGCTTGGCAGTCGGTACGCAGTATTTT
TRBJ2-2	-	TRBV4-2	-	CASSPSGLNTGELFF	TGTGCCAGCAGCCCGAGCGGACTGAACACCGGGGAGCTGTTTTTT
TRBJ1-6	-	TRBV5-5	TRBD1	CASSLRQGMNSPLHF	TGTGCCAGCAGCTTAAGACAGGGGATGAATTCACCCCTCCACTTT
TRBJ1-2	-	TRBV10-3	-	CAISESQASHGYTF	TGTGCCATCAGTGAGTCTCAGGCAAGCCATGGCTACACCTTC
TRBJ2-4	-	TRBV14	-	CASSPRQQAKNIQYF	TGTGCCAGCAGCCCCAGACAACAAGCCAAAAACATTCAGTACTTC
TRBJ2-1	-	TRBV7-3	-	CASSRDSHNEQFF	TGTGCCAGCAGCCGAGACTCGCACAATGAGCAGTTCTTC
TRBJ1-2	-	TRBV27	TRBD1	CASGTGSGGYTF	TGTGCCAGCGGGACAGGGTCTGGTGGCTACACCTTC
TRBJ1-5	-	TRBV12-3/TRBV12-4	-	CASSWRDSQPQHF	TGTGCCAGCAGTTGGAGGGATAGTCAGCCCCAGCATTTT
TRBJ1-2	-	TRBV28	TRBD1	CASSSPALTIQGAGYGYTF	TGTGCCAGCAGCTCCCCCGCTTTAACCATACAGGGGGCCGGCTATGGCTACACCTTC
TRBJ1-2	once	TRBV10-3	-	CAISSLQANYGYTF	TGTGCCATCAGTTCCCTCCAAGCTAACTATGGCTACACCTTC
TRBJ1-2	-	TRBV14	TRBD1	CASSHSGTGVYGYTF	TGTGCCAGCAGCCACTCCGGGACAGGGGTCTATGGCTACACCTTC
TRBJ1-4	-	TRBV25-1	-	CASRGALGRRSEKLFF	TGTGCCAGCAGGGGGGCTTTGGGGAGAAGAAGTGAAAAACTGTTTTTT
TRBJ1-3	-	TRBV7-9	-	CASSSISGNTIYF	TGTGCCAGCAGCTCGATCTCTGGAAACACCATATATTTT
TRBJ2-3	-	TRBV27	-	CASSLSRPGTDTQYF	TGTGCCAGCAGTTTATCTCGACCAGGCACAGATACGCAGTATTTT
TRBJ2-1	-	TRBV5-4	-	CASSQGPSANFDEQFF	TGTGCCAGCAGCCAGGGACCCTCTGCGAATTTCGATGAGCAGTTCTTC
TRBJ2-1	-	TRBV7-6	TRBD1	CASSKSTGVVRHPDNEQFF	TGTGCCAGCAGCAAATCAACAGGGGTAGTCCGCCACCCCGACAATGAGCAGTTCTTC
TRBJ2-1	-	TRBV19	-	CASSLPGNIYNEQFF	TGTGCCAGTAGCCTTCCGGGAAACATCTACAATGAGCAGTTCTTC
TRBJ2-7	once	TRBV6-5	-	CASSYWTAYLSYEQYF	TGTGCCAGCAGTTACTGGACAGCGTACCTCTCCTACGAGCAGTACTTC
TRBJ2-5	once	TRBV5-5	-	CASSYLHPTTETQYF	TGTGCCAGCAGCTACCTTCACCCCACGACAGAGACCCAGTACTTC
TRBJ2-2	medium-sized	TRBV11-3	TRBD2	CASSLGLAATGELFF	TGTGCCAGCAGCCTGGGACTAGCGGCTACCGGGGAGCTGTTTTTT
TRBJ2-3	-	TRBV30	-	CAWTRRATDTQYF	TGTGCCTGGACGAGAAGGGCCACAGATACGCAGTATTTT
TRBJ2-1	-	TRBV19	TRBD2	CASSISGTSGSIHNEQFF	TGTGCCAGTAGTATCTCCGGGACTAGCGGGAGTATCCACAATGAGCAGTTCTTC
TRBJ2-5	-	TRBV12-3/TRBV12-4	-	CASSPQETQYF	TGTGCCAGCAGTCCACAAGAGACCCAGTACTTC
TRBJ1-1	-	TRBV7-6	TRBD1	CASSLLTGGITEAFF	TGTGCCAGCAGCTTACTGACAGGGGGAATCACTGAAGCTTTCTTT
TRBJ2-5	-	TRBV27	-	CASSFLQETQYF	TGTGCCAGCAGTTTCCTACAAGAGACCCAGTACTTC
TRBJ2-5	-	TRBV18	-	CASSPRNRETQYF	TGTGCCAGCTCACCCCGAAACCGGGAGACCCAGTACTTC